The clone carrying this T cell receptor (beta chain) was observed a handful of times. Its antigen is unknown. Addition of a universal primer site occurred through template switching, and cDNA carried unique molecular identifiers. TCRdb processed the 5' RACE reads anew with MiXCR; each CDR3 protein has one entry. The table includes 700,000 or so distinct CDR3 sequences, approximately 9% detected once. The data were obtained in a study of identical twins. Notes on the study in general: The authors noted that invariant MAIT and iNKT cells could partly confound zero-insertion analyses. Twins' excess sharing was less marked for out-of-frame beta sequences. Twin-shared out-of-frame alpha sequences showed excess low generation probability.

Trimming left V 7 bases short and J 4 bases short, with 16 bases between. CDR3 length equals 15 residues. The germline V gene encodes CDR1 MNHNS and CDR2 SASEGT. This same sample was also part of a study on yellow fever vaccine responses in identical twins.

Sequenced: PBMCs. The receptor's source is a woman under 30 in good health. The V call is TRBV6-1, the J call TRBJ1-4; tentatively, D is TRBD1 (6 bases). CDR3 sequence: CASTRGGAVNEKLFF. The CDR3 DNA is TGTGCCAGCACCAGAGGGGGGGCGGTTAATGAAAAACTGTTTTTT.